The 12 T cell receptor beta chains in this list originate from one sample, sequenced in a study of Ad26.COV2.S vaccination and SARS-CoV-2 variants. Using immunoSEQ multiplex PCR, the repertoire was profiled, and TCRdb retains in-frame clones only, with some absent. The sample yields approximately 400,000 clones, about 90% seen once. The material was peripheral blood, obtained after recovery from COVID-19. The receptor source for this set is a human donor who had recovered from COVID-19.

The V gene is TRBV19, the J gene TRBJ1-6, with a possible D match to TRBD1 (5 bases). With 3 bases removed from V and 7 bases from J, the gap between germline ends came to 10 bases. Germline V lookup: CDR1 LNHDA, CDR2 SQIVND (reference sequence). The CDR3 extends over 14 amino acids. CDR3 bases: TGTGCCAGTAGTATGCGGGGGGAAAATTCACCCCTCCACTTT. It is translated as CASSMRGENSPLHF.

The chain couples TRBV27 to TRBJ1-5; 9 bases are a match to TRBD1. Germline V gene sequence: CDR1 MNHEY, CDR2 SMNVEV (reference sequence). V was clipped by 2 bases and J by 6 bases; unmatched bases: 5. The CDR3 runs 15 residues. The CDR3 DNA reads TGTGCCAGCAGTTTAGAGTACAGGGGGCGTCAGCCCCAGCATTTT. This codes for CASSLEYRGRQPQHF.

V is TRBV19 and J is TRBJ1-2; a weak D match, TRBD1 (6 bases). Germline CDR1 LNHDA, CDR2 SQIVND (reference sequence). CDR3 length equals 12 residues. The ends were cut back, 8 bases at V and 0 bases at J, with 7 bases in the middle. The CDR3 reads CASGGPNYGYTF. The CDR3 coding sequence is TGTGCCAGTGGGGGGCCTAACTATGGCTACACCTTC.

J is TRBJ2-7 and V is TRBV5-6; either TRBD1 or TRBD2 may supply D (5 bases each). Between the trimmed V and J ends, which lost 3 bases and 2 bases, there was a span of 18 bases. Germline lookup yields CDR1 SGHDT and CDR2 YYEEEE. This CDR3 is 16 amino acids long. The CDR3: CASSSSGTPIPYEQYF. CDR3 sequence (DNA): TGTGCCAGCAGCTCCTCCGGGACCCCAATACCCTACGAGCAGTACTTC.

The J gene is TRBJ2-1, the V gene TRBV9, with TRBD2 matching over 11 bases. CDR1 is SGDLS, CDR2 YYNGEE, per germline. V shed 4 bases and J 4 bases; nucleotides not matched to a gene: 7. This CDR3 contains 16 residues. The CDR3 DNA follows: TGTGCCAGCAGCCCTAGCGGGGGGACCTATTACAATGAGCAGTTCTTC. Protein: CASSPSGGTYYNEQFF.

The chain combines TRBV4-2 with TRBJ1-2, with unresolved D. V lost 3 bases and J lost 3, with 11 bases in between. CDR1 is LGHNA, CDR2 YNFKEQ, per germline. The CDR3 covers 14 residues. CDR3 region: CASSQIDTDYGYTF. CDR3 sequence (DNA): TGTGCCAGCAGCCAGATAGACACAGACTATGGCTACACCTTC.

The V gene is TRBV7-2, the J gene TRBJ1-2, with TRBD1 matching 9 bases. Trimming at V came to 3 bases and at J to 5 bases, leaving 7 bases not matched to a gene. Germline assignment: CDR1 SGHTA and CDR2 FQGNSA. CDR3 length: 15 residues. CDR3 sequence (DNA): TGTGCCAGCAGCTTCAACAGGGGGCCCGAATATGGCTACACCTTC. Protein: CASSFNRGPEYGYTF.

The chain joins TRBV12-5 to TRBJ1-2; the D is unclear. The CDR3 is 15 residues long. Deletions cut 1 base from V and 1 base from J, with 10 bases between. The germline gives CDR1 LGHNT, CDR2 FRNRAP. The CDR3 here is CASGLGAVLNYGYTF. The DNA for the CDR3 is TGTGCTAGTGGTTTGGGGGCAGTTCTTAACTATGGCTACACCTTC.

The chain joins TRBV6-6 to TRBJ1-3; TRBD1 might be the D (6 bases). CDR3 length equals 14 residues. With 5 bases removed from V and 4 bases from J, the gap between germline ends came to 12 bases. Germline loops: CDR1 MNHNY, CDR2 SVGAGI (reference sequence). This chain's CDR3 is CASSPHRAGNTIYF. In nucleotides, the CDR3 is TGTGCCAGCAGTCCCCACAGGGCAGGAAACACCATATATTTT.

This clone has more than one count but fewer than ten. The chain joins TRBV4-1 to TRBJ2-7; 9 bases match TRBD1. Per the germline V gene, CDR1 is MGHRA and CDR2 is YSYEKL. The CDR3 covers 16 residues. V dropped 0 bases and J dropped 3; count of bases not matched to a gene: 6. The CDR3 loop is CASSQDGTGSYYEQYF. CDR3 coding DNA: TGCGCCAGCAGCCAAGACGGGACAGGGTCGTACTACGAGCAGTACTTC.

This clone has just one count. V and J are TRBV9 and TRBJ1-2; TRBD1 might be the D (5 bases). Germline V lookup: CDR1 SGDLS, CDR2 YYNGEE. The V end was cut by 2 bases, the J end by 8 bases, with 13 bases between. The CDR3 consists of 13 residues. Written as DNA, the CDR3 is TGTGCCAGCAGCGTCGCTGACCACAGGGGCTACACCTTC. It encodes CASSVADHRGYTF.

The chain uses TRBV12-3 or TRBV12-4 and TRBJ1-2; D remains unclear. The CDR3 contains 12 residues. Trimming shortened V by 7 bases and J by 1 base, and 7 bases separated the two germline ends. Here the CDR3 reads CASKAGNYGYTF. Written as DNA, the CDR3 is TGTGCCAGCAAGGCCGGTAACTATGGCTACACCTTC.